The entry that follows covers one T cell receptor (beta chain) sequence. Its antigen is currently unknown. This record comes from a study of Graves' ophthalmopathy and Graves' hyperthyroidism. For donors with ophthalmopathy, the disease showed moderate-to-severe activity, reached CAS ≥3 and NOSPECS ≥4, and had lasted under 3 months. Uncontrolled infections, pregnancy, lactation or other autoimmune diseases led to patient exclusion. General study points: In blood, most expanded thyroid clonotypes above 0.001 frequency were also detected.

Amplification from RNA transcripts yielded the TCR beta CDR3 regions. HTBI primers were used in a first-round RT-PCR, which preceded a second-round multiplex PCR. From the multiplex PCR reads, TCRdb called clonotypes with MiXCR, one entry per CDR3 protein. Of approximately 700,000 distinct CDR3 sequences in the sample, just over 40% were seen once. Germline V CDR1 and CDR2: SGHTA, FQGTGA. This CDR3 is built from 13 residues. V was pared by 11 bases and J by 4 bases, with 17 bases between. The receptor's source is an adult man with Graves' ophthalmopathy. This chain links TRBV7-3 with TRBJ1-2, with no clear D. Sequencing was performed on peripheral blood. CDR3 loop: CACLPTEGYGYTF. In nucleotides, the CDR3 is TGTGCCTGCTTACCTACGGAGGGCTATGGCTACACCTTC.